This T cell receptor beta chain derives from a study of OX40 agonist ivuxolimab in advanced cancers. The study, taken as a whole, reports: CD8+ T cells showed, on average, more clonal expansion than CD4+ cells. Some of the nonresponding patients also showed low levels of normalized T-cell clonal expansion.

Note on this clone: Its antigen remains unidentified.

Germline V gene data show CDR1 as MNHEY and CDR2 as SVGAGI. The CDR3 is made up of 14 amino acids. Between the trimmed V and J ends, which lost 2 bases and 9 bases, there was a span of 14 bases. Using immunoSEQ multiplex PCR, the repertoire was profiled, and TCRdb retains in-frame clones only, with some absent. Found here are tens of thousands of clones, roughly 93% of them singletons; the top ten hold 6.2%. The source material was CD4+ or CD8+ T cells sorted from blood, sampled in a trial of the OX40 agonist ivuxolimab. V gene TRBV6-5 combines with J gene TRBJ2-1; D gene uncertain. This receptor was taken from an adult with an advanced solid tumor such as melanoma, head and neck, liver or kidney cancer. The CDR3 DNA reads TGTGCCAGCAGTTACGGCCTCGAGGCAGGTGAGCAGTTCTTC. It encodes CASSYGLEAGEQFF.